This is a list of T cell receptor beta chains from one sample in a study of T cell responses to AZD1222 COVID-19 vaccine. Repertoires were generated with immunoSEQ multiplex PCR, while TCRdb's copy carries only in-frame clones and drops some. The sample has around 95,000 clones; around 87% are singletons. The sample in question was peripheral blood, obtained on day 0 of MenACWY control vaccination. These receptors originate from an adult in good health. CDR3s include the opening cysteine and the closing phenylalanine or tryptophan. The D gene is left open where the match is weak. Some rows have no size entry. The others give once, few or many, or a class for an expanded clone.

abundance	v_gene	d_gene	j_gene	CDR3nt	CDR3aa
.	TRBV3-1/TRBV3-2	.	TRBJ1-5	TGTGCCAGCAGCCAAGCTATGGGGGACAAGGAACATTTT	CASSQAMGDKEHF
.	TRBV3-1/TRBV3-2	.	TRBJ1-1	TGTGCCAGCAGCCAAGACGTTAACACTGAAGCTTTCTTT	CASSQDVNTEAFF
.	TRBV12-3/TRBV12-4	.	TRBJ2-7	TGTGCCAGCAGCCTCGGTTCCTACGAGCAGTACTTC	CASSLGSYEQYF
.	TRBV3-1/TRBV3-2	.	TRBJ1-5	TGTGCCAGCAGCCAAGCAGGGCTCTATAGCAATCAGCCCCAGCATTTT	CASSQAGLYSNQPQHF
.	TRBV5-1	.	TRBJ1-1	TGCGCCAGCAGCTCCTCCCAGGGTTTGGTGACTGAAGCTTTCTTT	CASSSSQGLVTEAFF
.	TRBV12-3/TRBV12-4	.	TRBJ2-1	TGTGCCAGCACCCGAATAGTTGGTGAGCAGTTCTTC	CASTRIVGEQFF
.	TRBV25-1	.	TRBJ1-1	TGTGCCAGCAGTGATCATAGGGAGGACACTGAAGCTTTCTTT	CASSDHREDTEAFF
once	TRBV29-1	.	TRBJ2-2	TGCAGCGTTGTAGGCGGGGGCGATGGGGAGCTGTTTTTT	CSVVGGGDGELFF
.	TRBV5-5	.	TRBJ1-1	TGTGCCAGCAGTTCTGTGACACTCATGAACACTGAAGCTTTCTTT	CASSSVTLMNTEAFF
.	TRBV7-2	.	TRBJ1-2	TGTGCCAGCACCCTTAGGGCTTCGAAAAGCAATATGTATGGCTACACCTTC	CASTLRASKSNMYGYTF
.	TRBV18	.	TRBJ1-4	TGTGCCAGCTCACCACCGGCAGGGCCTAATGAAAAACTGTTTTTT	CASSPPAGPNEKLFF
.	TRBV5-1	.	TRBJ2-2	TGCGCCAGCAGACCGGGACCCGGCACCGGGGAGCTGTTTTTT	CASRPGPGTGELFF
.	TRBV2	.	TRBJ1-1	TGTGCCAGCAGTTACTCATCTGCGGCTTTCTTT	CASSYSSAAFF
.	TRBV6-5	TRBD1	TRBJ2-2	TGTGCCAGCAGTTCCCCGGGACAGTACACCGGGGAGCTGTTTTTT	CASSSPGQYTGELFF
.	TRBV6-2/TRBV6-3	TRBD1	TRBJ1-5	TGTGCCAGCAGTTACTCGGGGACAGGGTTTTTGCAGCCCCAGCATTTT	CASSYSGTGFLQPQHF
.	TRBV27	TRBD1	TRBJ1-2	TGTGCCAGCAGTTTGACAGGGATAGAATCCTATGGCTACACCTTC	CASSLTGIESYGYTF
.	TRBV19	.	TRBJ1-2	TGTGCCAGGATAGACAGCCGCTATGGCTACACCTTC	CARIDSRYGYTF
.	TRBV6-2/TRBV6-3	TRBD1	TRBJ1-5	TGTGCCAGCAGCCCCTCCAGGGGGAGCAATCAGCCCCAGCATTTT	CASSPSRGSNQPQHF
once	TRBV11-2	.	TRBJ2-7	TGTGCCAGCAGCTTAGAACCCACCAGTCCCACAGGAGGGGAGCAGTACTTC	CASSLEPTSPTGGEQYF
.	TRBV7-9	.	TRBJ1-2	TGTGCCAGCAGCTTAGGGGGACTGTTAGCTAACTATGGCTACACCTTC	CASSLGGLLANYGYTF
.	TRBV9	.	TRBJ2-3	TGTGCCAGCAGCGTAGACCTCACAGATACGCAGTATTTT	CASSVDLTDTQYF
.	TRBV29-1	.	TRBJ1-4	TGCAGCGTGCAGACAGCCACTAATGAAAAACTGTTTTTT	CSVQTATNEKLFF
.	TRBV29-1	TRBD1	TRBJ1-5	TGCAGCGCAATACAGGGGGCGAGCAATCAGCCCCAGCATTTT	CSAIQGASNQPQHF
.	TRBV7-9	.	TRBJ1-4	TGTGCCAGCAGCCCAGGGGAGGGCAGGAATGAAAAACTGTTTTTT	CASSPGEGRNEKLFF
.	TRBV30	TRBD1	TRBJ1-4	TGTGCCTATTCACAGGGGGCTAATGAAAAACTGTTTTTT	CAYSQGANEKLFF
.	TRBV7-8	.	TRBJ1-2	TGTGCCAGCAGCTTGGATACAGGGTATGCTGGCTACACCTTC	CASSLDTGYAGYTF
.	TRBV10-3	.	TRBJ1-6	TGTGCCATTGACAGGTATAATTCACCCCTCCACTTT	CAIDRYNSPLHF